The source of this TCR beta chain is a study of neurological immune-mediated disorders. This CDR3 region has 13 residues. In germline, CDR1 is SQVTM, CDR2 ANQGSEA. After removal of 6 bases from V and 0 bases from J, the junction contained 4 bases not matched to a gene. The sample's time point: technical triplicate 3. Preparation of the unsorted libraries drew on 2 million PBMCs stored at -80 C. TCRdb independently ran MiXCR on the 5' RACE reads; one entry per CDR3 protein. The data hold about 44,000 distinct CDR3 sequences, with 20% to 25% observed a single time. This clonotype has ten or more counts. The sequence derives from a man between 60 and 75 years old with HTLV-1-associated myelopathy (HAM/TSP). The specimen was PBMCs. The V gene is TRBV29-1, the J gene TRBJ2-5; TRBD2 agrees at 7 bases. The CDR3 DNA follows: TGCAGCGTCGACGGGGGGTACCAAGAGACCCAGTACTTC. Translation gives CSVDGGYQETQYF.